This TCR beta chain originates from a study of T cells in Graves' hyperthyroidism and ophthalmopathy. At the level of the study: Peripheral blood was taken when the disease was first diagnosed, before any treatment began.

Amplification of TCR beta CDR3 regions was performed using RNA transcripts as template. Carried out on the TCR CDR3, a first-round RT-PCR used the HTBI primer set. MiXCR was run by TCRdb on the multiplex PCR reads, yielding one entry per CDR3 protein. Of around 600,000 distinct CDR3 sequences listed, approximately 15% are singletons. The germline V gene encodes CDR1 SEHNR and CDR2 FQNEAQ (reference sequence). The CDR3 spans 15 residues. Trimming at V came to 7 bases and at J to 2 bases, leaving 6 bases not matched to a gene. Sequencing was done on a sample of blood. This sequence was found in a woman between 18 and 30 years old with Graves' ophthalmopathy. This chain links TRBV7-9 with TRBJ2-1; 9 bases agree with TRBD1. Here the CDR3 DNA reads TGTGCCAGCATCAGACAGGGGGACCCCTACAATGAGCAGTTCTTC. Translated, it gives CASIRQGDPYNEQFF.